These 20 T cell receptor beta chains were sequenced from one sample in a study of multiple sclerosis patients with progressive multifocal leukoencephalopathy. TCRdb's table, derived via immunoSEQ multiplex PCR, lists solely in-frame clones and lacks some. Found here are tens of thousands of clones, 85% to 90% of them singletons; the top ten hold approximately 1.5%. Time point in this sample: about 6 months of natalizumab therapy. The sample in question was PBMCs, obtained from a patient treated with natalizumab. The receptors here all came from a human donor with multiple sclerosis.

This sequence joins TRBV19 and TRBJ1-5; 8 bases agree with TRBD1. From germline, CDR1 is LNHDA and CDR2 SQIVND (reference sequence). The V gene end was trimmed by 11 bases and the J gene end by 6 bases; junction bases not matched to a gene: 12. This CDR3 has 14 amino acids. CDR3: CASNGQGAIQPQHF. CDR3 sequence (DNA): TGTGCCTCAAATGGCCAGGGGGCCATTCAGCCCCAGCATTTT.

This clone was recorded once. The chain joins TRBV9 to TRBJ2-4, with 10 positions matching TRBD2. Germline lookup yields CDR1 SGDLS and CDR2 YYNGEE. This CDR3 has 17 amino acids. V trimming: 0 bases; J trimming: 8 bases; junction bases outside the gene matches: 11. Written as DNA, the CDR3 is TGTGCCAGCAGCGTAGGGGCTAGCGGGAGAGGTGGGGACATTCAGTACTTC. It yields the protein CASSVGASGRGGDIQYF.

The CDR3 is CASSVGQANQPQHF. CDR3 DNA: TGTGCCAGCAGCGTAGGACAGGCAAATCAGCCCCAGCATTTT. This chain connects TRBV9 to TRBJ1-5; maybe TRBD1 (6 bases). Trimming took 0 bases from V and 4 from J, leaving 8 bases between them. The germline V gene has CDR1 SGDLS and CDR2 YYNGEE. This CDR3 has 14 amino acids.

The chain couples TRBV5-4 to TRBJ2-7; 9 bases are shared with TRBD2. Germline CDR1 and CDR2: SGHNT and YYREEE (reference sequence). The CDR3 loop spans 15 amino acids. J lost 4 bases, V lost 5 bases, and 10 bases had no gene match. The CDR3: CASSFLSGSGYEQYF. CDR3 DNA sequence: TGTGCCAGCAGTTTCCTTAGCGGGAGCGGGTACGAGCAGTACTTC. Full variable domain (rest looked up from reference TRBV5-4 and TRBJ2-7): ETGVTQSPTHLIKTRGQQVTLRCSSQSGHNTVSWYQQALGQGPQFIFQYYREEENGRGNFPPRFSGLQFPNYSSELNVNALELDDSALYLCASSFLSGSGYEQYFGPGTRLTVT.

V is TRBV7-2 and J is TRBJ1-2, with D possibly TRBD1 on 5 matching bases. With 1 base removed from V and 4 bases from J, the gap between germline ends came to 13 bases. Germline CDR1 and CDR2: SGHTA and FQGNSA. CDR3 length equals 15 residues. This chain's CDR3 is CASSLGEGSLYGYTF. CDR3 sequence (DNA): TGTGCCAGCAGCTTAGGGGAGGGGAGCCTCTATGGCTACACCTTC.

The rearrangement joins TRBV28 to TRBJ1-1; D may be TRBD1 (5 bases). CDR1 is MDHEN, CDR2 SYDVKM, per germline. The CDR3 covers 16 residues. V gave up 6 bases and J gave up 1 base, with 18 bases separating them. CDR3 sequence reads: CASRQGGDMENTEAFF. The CDR3 region has the DNA TGTGCCAGCAGACAAGGAGGGGATATGGAGAACACTGAAGCTTTCTTT.

The chain combines TRBV27 with TRBJ2-7; D could derive from TRBD1 or TRBD2 (5 bases each). The V and J ends lost 6 bases and 2 bases respectively, with 14 bases between them. The CDR3 sequence is 14 residues long. The germline V gene has CDR1 MNHEY and CDR2 SMNVEV (reference sequence). The CDR3 spells CASSRDLQTYEQYF. The CDR3 nucleotides are TGTGCCAGCAGCCGGGACCTTCAAACCTACGAGCAGTACTTC.

CDR3 nucleotides: TGTGCCAGCAGCTTAGGGACAGGGTTTGGCAATCAGCCCCAGCATTTT. Its translation: CASSLGTGFGNQPQHF. The V call is TRBV11-2, the J call TRBJ1-5; TRBD1 matches 8 bases. This CDR3 spans 16 amino acids. Germline V lookup: CDR1 SGHAT, CDR2 FQNNGV. The V and J ends lost 1 base and 2 bases, in that order; junction bases with no gene match: 4.

The V call is TRBV9, the J call TRBJ1-4; 7 nucleotides align to TRBD1. CDR1 SGDLS and CDR2 YYNGEE come from the germline V gene. V lost 0 bases and J lost 0; bases outside the gene matches: 14. This CDR3 is 20 amino acids long. This CDR3 reads CASSVGRQGGVEATNEKLFF. CDR3 DNA: TGTGCCAGCAGCGTAGGTAGACAGGGAGGGGTCGAAGCAACTAATGAAAAACTGTTTTTT.

The rearrangement joins TRBV2 to TRBJ1-2, with no clear D. This CDR3 contains 12 residues. Deletions cut 8 bases from V and 5 bases from J, with 12 bases between. Germline lookup yields CDR1 SNHLY and CDR2 FYNNEI. CDR3 in amino acids: CASDRTGYGYTF. CDR3 sequence (DNA): TGTGCCAGCGACCGGACGGGTTATGGCTACACCTTC.

This rearrangement joins TRBV5-6 to TRBJ2-2; unclear D gene. From germline, CDR1 is SGHDT and CDR2 YYEEEE. This CDR3 has 14 residues. Between the trimmed V and J ends, which lost 4 bases and 6 bases, there was a span of 13 bases. DNA of the CDR3: TGTGCCAGCAGCGACCCACGGGTCCCCGGGGAGCTGTTTTTT. Residues: CASSDPRVPGELFF.

The chain joins TRBV19 to TRBJ2-6; D tentatively reads TRBD1 or TRBD2 (7 bases each). Trimming left V 7 bases short and J 2 bases short, with 18 bases between. This CDR3 has 17 residues. The V gene's germline CDR1 is LNHDA and CDR2 SQIVND (reference sequence). CDR3 nucleotide sequence: TGTGCCAGTACCTCTCCCAGGGGGGGCCCTGGGGCCAACGTCCTGACTTTC. Protein: CASTSPRGGPGANVLTF.

V usage is TRBV30 and J usage is TRBJ2-3; no clear D gene. The CDR3 runs to 12 residues. Germline-derived CDR1 and CDR2 are GTSNPN and SVGIG (reference sequence). The ends were cut back, 3 bases at V and 0 bases at J, with 4 bases in the middle. This chain's CDR3 is CAWSASTDTQYF. CDR3 DNA: TGTGCCTGGAGCGCTAGCACAGATACGCAGTATTTT.

The chain couples TRBV18 to TRBJ2-1; 7 bases align to TRBD2. The germline V gene has CDR1 KGHSH and CDR2 LQKENI. This CDR3 contains 14 residues. The V gene end was trimmed by 1 base and the J gene end by 8 bases; junction bases not matched to a gene: 5. The CDR3 DNA reads as TGTGCCAGCTCACCACAGCCGGGGGGATATGAGCAGTTCTTC. It codes for CASSPQPGGYEQFF.

The chain carries TRBV19 and TRBJ2-2; 11 bases map to TRBD2. Unmatched junction bases numbered 8, after V lost 6 bases and J lost 5 bases. The CDR3 is made up of 16 amino acids. The V gene's germline CDR1 is LNHDA and CDR2 SQIVND (reference sequence). CDR3 region: CASRGSGRAQTGELFF. CDR3 sequence (DNA): TGTGCCAGTAGAGGTAGCGGGAGGGCCCAGACCGGGGAGCTGTTTTTT.

The V call is TRBV6-1, the J call TRBJ1-2, with a tentative D call TRBD1 (6 bases). The CDR3 length is 14 residues. Trimming left V 2 bases short and J 4 bases short, with 11 bases between. Germline V lookup: CDR1 MNHNS, CDR2 SASEGT. The CDR3 nucleotides read TGTGCCAGCAGTGAATTTGACAGGAGCTATGGCTACACCTTC. Its translation: CASSEFDRSYGYTF.

This clone has only a few counts. The chain has TRBV5-1 and TRBJ2-2; 7 nucleotides match TRBD1. Germline lookup yields CDR1 SGHRS and CDR2 YFSETQ. The V and J ends lost 3 bases and 6 bases, in that order; junction bases with no gene match: 2. The CDR3 length is 13 residues. CDR3 residues: CASSSGGPGELFF. CDR3 in DNA: TGCGCCAGCAGCTCAGGGGGTCCCGGGGAGCTGTTTTTT.

This CDR3 is CATSRGETDSSGANVLTF. CDR3 coding DNA: TGTGCCACCAGCAGAGGGGAGACGGATAGCTCTGGGGCCAACGTCCTGACTTTC. V usage is TRBV15 and J usage is TRBJ2-6; possibly TRBD2 for D (5 bases). Germline V gene sequence: CDR1 LNHNV, CDR2 YYDKDF (reference sequence). This CDR3 region has 18 residues. The V end lost 1 base, the J end lost 0 bases, and 13 bases lay between the germline ends. Complete variable domain (other parts from reference TRBV15 and TRBJ2-6): DAMVIQNPRYQVTQFGKPVTLSCSQTLNHNVMYWYQQKSSQAPKLLFHYYDKDFNNEADTPDNFQSRRPNTSFCFLDIRSPGLGDTAMYLCATSRGETDSSGANVLTFGAGSRLTVL.

The V call is TRBV5-1, the J call TRBJ2-5; no firm D call. V gave up 0 bases and J gave up 5 bases, with 5 bases separating them. Germline V lookup: CDR1 SGHRS, CDR2 YFSETQ. The CDR3 runs to 12 residues. CDR3 coding DNA: TGCGCCAGCAGCTTGGCGCGCGAGACCCAGTACTTC. This codes for CASSLARETQYF.

CDR3 sequence reads: CASSSDLGREWDTGELFF. Written as DNA, the CDR3 is TGCGCCAGCAGCTCTGACCTTGGGCGGGAGTGGGACACCGGGGAGCTGTTTTTT. This chain links TRBV4-1 with TRBJ2-2; 7 bases are shared with TRBD2. Looked up from germline, CDR1 is MGHRA and CDR2 is YSYEKL. Trimming removed 5 bases from V and 3 bases from J; junction bases left unmatched: 15. The CDR3 covers 18 residues.